Below are 9 T cell receptor beta chains sequenced from a single sample in a study of Ad26.COV2.S vaccination and SARS-CoV-2 variants. Some clones are missing from TCRdb's copy, which holds only in-frame ones; the method was immunoSEQ multiplex PCR. The table lists about 390,000 clones, about nine tenths of them singletons, with under 3.5% in the top ten. This sample's treatment: around 19 received Ad26.COV2.S at low or high dose, single or two shots; 5 received placebo; per-sample allocation not given. On day 63 after the first injection, vaccine and placebo recipients gave samples. Sequencing used peripheral blood, obtained in a trial of Ad26.COV2.S vaccine versus placebo. All receptors come from a person aged 18-60 years who received the Ad26.COV2.S COVID-19 vaccine or a placebo.

The chain employs TRBV14 and TRBJ1-1; no firm D call. The CDR3 totals 12 residues. Germline CDR1 reads SGHDN; CDR2 reads FVKESK. The V and J ends lost 4 bases and 7 bases respectively, with 10 bases between them. The CDR3 region has the DNA TGTGCCAGCAGCCTGGGCCAGCTTGAAGCTTTCTTT. Its protein product is CASSLGQLEAFF.

J is TRBJ1-3 and V is TRBV7-9, with TRBD1 as a possible D gene (5 bases). Germline assignment: CDR1 SEHNR and CDR2 FQNEAQ (reference sequence). The V gene lost 5 bases and the J gene lost 0 bases, with 11 bases spanning the gap. This CDR3 is 15 amino acids long. CDR3 protein: CASSPSGGSGNTIYF. CDR3 coding DNA: TGTGCCAGCAGCCCGAGTGGGGGCTCTGGAAACACCATATATTTT.

The rearrangement uses TRBV12-3 or TRBV12-4 and TRBJ1-2, with D perhaps TRBD1 (5 bases). V was clipped by 8 bases and J by 6 bases, with 13 bases between them. The CDR3 is 12 amino acids. CDR3 in amino acids: CASGPGQDGYTF. In nucleotides, the CDR3 is TGTGCCAGCGGACCAGGGCAAGATGGCTACACCTTC.

The genes are TRBV19 and TRBJ2-3, with 8 bases that match TRBD2. CDR1 is LNHDA, CDR2 SQIVND, per germline (reference sequence). Trimming at V came to 5 bases and at J to 4 bases, leaving 8 bases not matched to a gene. The CDR3 consists of 15 residues. CDR3 DNA sequence: TGTGCCAGTAGTTGGGCCAGCGGGGGCGCAGATACGCAGTATTTT. Encoded protein: CASSWASGGADTQYF.

The V gene is TRBV15, the J gene TRBJ1-4; D is possibly TRBD1 (5 bases). CDR1 is LNHNV and CDR2 is YYDKDF in the germline V gene (reference sequence). V was pared by 11 bases and J by 7 bases, with 11 bases between. The CDR3 has 11 residues. DNA for the CDR3: TGTGCCGCCGGGGGGAGTGAAAAACTGTTTTTT. Translated, it gives CAAGGSEKLFF.

This clone was picked up one time. The J gene is TRBJ2-5, the V gene TRBV9; maybe TRBD2 (6 bases). The CDR3 consists of 14 residues. CDR1 is SGDLS, CDR2 YYNGEE, per germline. V was trimmed by 2 bases and J by 5 bases, leaving 13 bases between them. CDR3 sequence (DNA): TGTGCCAGCAGCGTCGGGGGTGCCTCGGAGACCCAGTACTTC. This gives the protein CASSVGGASETQYF. The whole variable domain, filled in from reference TRBV9 and TRBJ2-5, reads DSGVTQTPKHLITATGQRVTLRCSPRSGDLSVYWYQQSLDQGLQFLIQYYNGEERAKGNILERFSAQQFPDLHSELNLSSLELGDSALYFCASSVGGASETQYFGPGTRLLVL.

This clone is a singleton in its sample. This rearrangement joins TRBV7-2 to TRBJ2-7; TRBD2 matches 11 bases. The CDR3 totals 15 residues. In germline, CDR1 is SGHTA, CDR2 FQGNSA. The V and J ends lost 5 bases and 2 bases, in that order; junction bases with no gene match: 5. The CDR3 DNA sequence: TGTGCCAGCAGCGTACTAGCGGGGGAGGCCTACGAGCAGTACTTC. Translation: CASSVLAGEAYEQYF.

This clone occurred a few times. This sequence joins TRBV2 and TRBJ2-7; tentatively, D is TRBD1 or TRBD2 (5 bases each). The germline CDR1 and CDR2 sequences are SNHLY and FYNNEI. The ends were cut back, 6 bases at V and 4 bases at J, with 22 bases in the middle. This CDR3 comprises 16 residues. The CDR3 here is CASRVSMGVFGYEQYF. The CDR3, as DNA: TGTGCCAGCAGGGTCAGTATGGGGGTATTTGGGTACGAGCAGTACTTC.

This chain connects TRBV6-1 to TRBJ2-3; no clear D. CDR3 length: 15 amino acids. Deletions cut 2 bases from V and 7 bases from J, with 16 bases between. From germline, CDR1 is MNHNS and CDR2 SASEGT. The CDR3 protein is CASSELGPGSNTQYF. The CDR3 region has the DNA TGTGCCAGCAGTGAATTAGGTCCGGGCTCAAATACGCAGTATTTT.